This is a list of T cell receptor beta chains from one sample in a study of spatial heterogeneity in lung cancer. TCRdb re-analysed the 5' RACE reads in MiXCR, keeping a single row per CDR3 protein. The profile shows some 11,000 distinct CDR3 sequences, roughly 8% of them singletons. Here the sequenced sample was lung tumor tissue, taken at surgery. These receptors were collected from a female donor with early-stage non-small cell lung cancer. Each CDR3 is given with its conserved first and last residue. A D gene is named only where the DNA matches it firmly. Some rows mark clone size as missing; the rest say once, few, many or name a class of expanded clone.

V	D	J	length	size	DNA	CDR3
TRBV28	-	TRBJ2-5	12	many	TGTGCCAGCAGTTTAAGCAGAGGGGCCCAGTACTTC	CASSLSRGAQYF
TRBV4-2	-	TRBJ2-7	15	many	TGTGCCAGCAGCCAAGATCGGCAGGGGTACTACGAGCAGTACTTC	CASSQDRQGYYEQYF
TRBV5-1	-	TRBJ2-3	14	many	TGCGCCAGCAGCTTGGACGCCGGGGCAGATACGCAGTATTTT	CASSLDAGADTQYF
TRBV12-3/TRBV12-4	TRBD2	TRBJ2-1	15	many	TGTGCCAGCAGCCGAAGACTAGCGGGGCCCTCCGCGCAGTTCTTC	CASSRRLAGPSAQFF
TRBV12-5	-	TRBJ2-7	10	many	TGTGCCGTTGACTTCTACGAGCAGTACTTC	CAVDFYEQYF
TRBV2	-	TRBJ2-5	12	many	TGTGCCAGCAGTGAACTCCAAGAGACCCAGTACTTC	CASSELQETQYF
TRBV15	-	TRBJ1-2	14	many	TGTGCCACCAGCAGGGAAGATGCCGGGCCCCATTCTTACTTC	CATSREDAGPHSYF
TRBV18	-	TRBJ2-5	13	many	TGTGCCAGCTCACCGTACAGTGGGGAGACCCAGTACTTC	CASSPYSGETQYF
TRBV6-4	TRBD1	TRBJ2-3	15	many	TGTGCCAGCAGTGACGGGACAGGGGGCGCAGATACGCAGTATTTT	CASSDGTGGADTQYF
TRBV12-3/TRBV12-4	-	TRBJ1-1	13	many	TGTGCCAGCAGCTTGGACGGAATAACTGAAGCTTTCTTT	CASSLDGITEAFF
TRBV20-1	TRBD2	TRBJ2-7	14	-	TGCAGTGCTAGAAGCGGGGTTCGGATGTACGAGCAGTACTTC	CSARSGVRMYEQYF
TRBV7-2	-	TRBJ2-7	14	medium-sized	TGTGCCAGCACCCGAAACTTACAGGGTCTCGAGCAGTACTTC	CASTRNLQGLEQYF
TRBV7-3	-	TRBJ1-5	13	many	TGTGCCAGCAGCAGGGGCCCCAATCAGCCCCAGCATTTT	CASSRGPNQPQHF
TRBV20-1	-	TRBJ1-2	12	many	TGCAGTGCGTTGGAAGGGGGGCGCGGCTACACCTTC	CSALEGGRGYTF
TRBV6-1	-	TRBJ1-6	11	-	TGTGCCAGCAAAGACGGCTCACCCCTCCACTTT	CASKDGSPLHF
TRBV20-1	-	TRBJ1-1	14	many	TGCAGTGCTAGAGGGACATACTGGGGGACTGAAGCTTTCTTT	CSARGTYWGTEAFF
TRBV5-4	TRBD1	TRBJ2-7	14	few	TGTGCCAGCAGCGTGACAGGGGGCGGGTACGAGCAGTACTTC	CASSVTGGGYEQYF
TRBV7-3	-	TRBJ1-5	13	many	TGTGCCAGCAGCCAAACAGGCAATCAGCCCCAGCATTTT	CASSQTGNQPQHF
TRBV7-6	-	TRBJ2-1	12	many	TGTGCCAGCAGAAGCGCCCAGGGAGGGCAGTTCTTC	CASRSAQGGQFF
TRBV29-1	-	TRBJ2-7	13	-	TGCAGCGTTTCGGTGACAGGCCCGTACGAGCAGTACTTC	CSVSVTGPYEQYF
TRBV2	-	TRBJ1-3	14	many	TGTGCCAGCAGTACGGACACCGTCGGAAACACCATATATTTT	CASSTDTVGNTIYF
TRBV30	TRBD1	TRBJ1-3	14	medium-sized	TGTGCCTGGGACTTAGGGGGCTTTGGAAACACCATATATTTT	CAWDLGGFGNTIYF
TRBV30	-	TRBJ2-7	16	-	TGTGCCTGGAGTGTACTAGAGGCAGCTTATTCCTACGAGCAGTACTTC	CAWSVLEAAYSYEQYF
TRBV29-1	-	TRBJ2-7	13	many	TGCAGCGTTCAGGCCGAACTCACCGGCGAGCAGTACTTC	CSVQAELTGEQYF
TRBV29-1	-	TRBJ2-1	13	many	TGCAGCGTTCTGAGCCCCAACCGCAATGAGCAGTTCTTC	CSVLSPNRNEQFF
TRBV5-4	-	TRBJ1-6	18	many	TGTGCCAGCAGCTTGGCCGGGAGGGGATCACGGGTCGGTTCACCCCTCCACTTT	CASSLAGRGSRVGSPLHF
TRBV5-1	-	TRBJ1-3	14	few	TGCGCCAGCAGCTTGGGGGCACAGGGAAACACCATATATTTT	CASSLGAQGNTIYF
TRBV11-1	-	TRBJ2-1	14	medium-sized	TGTGCCAGCAGCTTAAACCGCGGGGTGCATGAGCAGTTCTTC	CASSLNRGVHEQFF
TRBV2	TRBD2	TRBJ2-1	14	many	TGTGCCAGCAGCTCTAGCGGGGGGGACAATGAGCAGTTCTTC	CASSSSGGDNEQFF
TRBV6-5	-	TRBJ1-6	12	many	TGTGCCAGCAGTCCATCAAATTCACCCCTCCACTTT	CASSPSNSPLHF
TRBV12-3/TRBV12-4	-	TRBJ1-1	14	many	TGTGCCAGCATTCCGACTCCAGGGAACACTGAAGCTTTCTTT	CASIPTPGNTEAFF
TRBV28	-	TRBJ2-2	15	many	TGTGCCAGCAGTTCAGCCGCCTTCGGGGCCGGGGAGCTGTTTTTT	CASSSAAFGAGELFF
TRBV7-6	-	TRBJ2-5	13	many	TGTGCCAGCAGCTTAGTAGGGGGGGAGACCCAGTACTTC	CASSLVGGETQYF
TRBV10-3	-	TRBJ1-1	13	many	TGTGCCATCAGTGAGGCAGGGAACACTGAAGCTTTCTTT	CAISEAGNTEAFF
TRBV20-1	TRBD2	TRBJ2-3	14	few	TGCAGTGCTTGGCTAGCGGGGGGGCCAGATACGCAGTATTTT	CSAWLAGGPDTQYF
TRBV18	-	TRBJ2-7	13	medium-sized	TGTGCCAGCTCACCAAAGTGGGACACCCAGCAGTACTTC	CASSPKWDTQQYF